This T cell receptor beta chain was retrieved from a study of early T cells in non-severe SARS-CoV-2 infection. The overall study: Unpaired chains resulted from sequencing bulk RNA of unsorted whole blood. Regarding the study as a whole: Clonotype matching in VDJdb favored anti-spike CD8 responses and did not capture private and CD4 specificities.

Concerning this clonotype: No antigen is known for it.

Attachment of unique molecular identifiers to individual cDNA molecules was performed. MiXCR, run by TCRdb on the 5' RACE reads, gives a single entry per CDR3 protein. Among around 46,000 distinct CDR3 sequences, approximately 5.1% were seen once, and the ten largest hold under 7%. This sequence originates from an adult who was a healthcare worker with PCR-confirmed SARS-CoV-2 infection or an uninfected control (not recorded which). Sequencing was performed on whole blood, taken at baseline.

Here the CDR3 DNA reads TGCGCCAGCAGCCAGGGGGACAGGCTTACCTACGAGCAGTACTTC. It yields the protein CASSQGDRLTYEQYF. The chain is built from TRBV4-1 and TRBJ2-7; TRBD1 aligns across 8 bases. Trimming cost V 3 bases and J 2 bases; bases outside gene matches: 6. Germline lookup yields CDR1 MGHRA and CDR2 YSYEKL. This CDR3 contains 15 residues.